The clone carrying this T cell receptor beta chain was counted between two and nine times. The CDR3 has 15 residues. V gave up 5 bases and J gave up 4 bases; unmatched junction bases: 8. The germline CDR1 and CDR2 sequences are SGHDN and FVKESK. The data originate from a study of T cells in Graves' hyperthyroidism and ophthalmopathy. As for the study in general: Peripheral blood was obtained at initial diagnosis, preceding any treatment.

Ophthalmopathy patients had moderate-to-severe active disease, CAS ≥3, NOSPECS ≥4, and disease duration under 3 months. Researchers took RNA transcripts and amplified the TCR beta CDR3 regions from them. First-round RT-PCR with HTBI primers amplified the TCR CDR3 region. A single record per CDR3 protein comes from TCRdb applying MiXCR to the multiplex PCR reads. The sample comprises 620,000 or so distinct CDR3 sequences, about 15% of which are singletons, and approximately 13% rests with the top ten. This clonotype was sampled from a woman between 45 and 65 years old with Graves' ophthalmopathy. The material sequenced was blood. The chain joins TRBV14 to TRBJ2-7; 10 bases fit TRBD2. Here the CDR3 reads CASSSALAGRYEQYF. As DNA, the CDR3 is TGTGCCAGCAGCTCTGCACTAGCGGGGAGGTACGAGCAGTACTTC.